The TCR beta chain described here comes from a study of cytomegalovirus exposure and HLA in healthy donors. Study-wide points: Later work associated over 15,000 TCR beta sequences with HLA alleles at 0.05 false discovery rate. The study flagged 150 to 200 TCR beta chains as cytomegalovirus-associated.

PCR amplification relied on 60 Vbeta primers (plus 13 Jbeta primers). This table comes from immunoSEQ multiplex PCR, and its TCRdb copy is limited to in-frame clones, with some not included. The sample lists 90,000 to 110,000 clones, 69% seen once, with roughly 3% in the top ten. Regarding this clone: Its matching antigen is unknown.

The sample was PBMCs. The TCR was taken from a man between 25 and 39 years old in good health and CMV-seronegative.

CDR3 region: CASNPLRNTEAFF. DNA for the CDR3: TGTGCCAGCAATCCTCTGAGGAACACTGAAGCTTTCTTT. The rearrangement uses TRBV28 and TRBJ1-1, with D uncertain. This CDR3 contains 13 residues. Germline V gene data show CDR1 as MDHEN and CDR2 as SYDVKM. The V end lost 7 bases, the J end lost 1 base, and 10 bases lay between the germline ends.